These T cell receptor beta chains were read from a single sample in a study of beta chain features in type 1 diabetes. Libraries were prepared by immunoSEQ multiplex PCR; TCRdb keeps only in-frame clonotypes and omits some of them. The profile shows around 200,000 clones, about 12% of them singletons. The material sequenced was central memory CD4+ T cells from blood. The receptors were gathered from a woman between 18 and 29 years old in good health. Both conserved end residues are part of each CDR3. The order of the fields is clone size, J gene, D gene, V gene, CDR3 protein, CDR3 DNA. The D gene is left open where the match is weak. Clone size appears in some rows only: once, few, many, or a class for an expanded clone.

size: few
J: TRBJ2-7
D: .
V: TRBV30
CDR3: CACNRGLYEQYF
DNA: TGTGCCTGTAACAGGGGACTCTACGAGCAGTACTTC

size: .
J: TRBJ1-2
D: TRBD1
V: TRBV6-5
CDR3: CASSRTGAGDGYTF
DNA: TGTGCCAGCAGTCGAACAGGGGCCGGAGACGGCTACACCTTC

size: few
J: TRBJ2-7
D: TRBD2
V: TRBV30
CDR3: CAWSGGLATYEQYF
DNA: TGTGCCTGGAGCGGCGGACTAGCCACCTACGAGCAGTACTTC

size: .
J: TRBJ1-2
D: .
V: TRBV7-8
CDR3: CASGAGYGYTF
DNA: TGTGCCAGCGGAGCGGGCTATGGCTACACCTTC

size: .
J: TRBJ2-2
D: .
V: TRBV7-2
CDR3: CASSLVQNTGELFF
DNA: TGTGCCAGCAGCTTAGTTCAGAACACCGGGGAGCTGTTTTTT

size: few
J: TRBJ2-4
D: .
V: TRBV9
CDR3: CASSGPSGDLAKNIQYF
DNA: TGTGCCAGCAGCGGTCCCTCGGGAGACCTAGCCAAAAACATTCAGTACTTC

size: .
J: TRBJ2-7
D: TRBD1
V: TRBV29-1
CDR3: CSGQGQGAYEQYF
DNA: TGCAGCGGACAGGGACAGGGGGCTTACGAGCAGTACTTC

size: few
J: TRBJ1-5
D: TRBD1
V: TRBV7-2
CDR3: CASSRNRGPGQPQHF
DNA: TGTGCCAGCAGCCGGAACAGGGGGCCGGGGCAGCCCCAGCATTTT

size: .
J: TRBJ1-1
D: TRBD1
V: TRBV2
CDR3: CASRRTGIGTEAFF
DNA: TGTGCCAGCAGAAGGACAGGGATTGGGACTGAAGCTTTCTTT

size: .
J: TRBJ2-1
D: TRBD2
V: TRBV14
CDR3: CASSPSAGAASGEQFF
DNA: TGTGCCAGCAGCCCCTCGGCGGGAGCCGCGTCAGGAGAGCAGTTCTTC

size: few
J: TRBJ2-5
D: TRBD2
V: TRBV30
CDR3: CAWSLSLAGGPRETQYF
DNA: TGTGCCTGGAGTCTCTCGCTAGCGGGAGGGCCTAGGGAGACCCAGTACTTC

size: few
J: TRBJ2-3
D: TRBD1
V: TRBV15
CDR3: CATSSRTGSTDTQYF
DNA: TGTGCCACCAGCAGCCGGACAGGCAGCACAGATACGCAGTATTTT

size: few
J: TRBJ1-1
D: .
V: TRBV5-1
CDR3: CASSRTSQGGTEAFF
DNA: TGCGCCAGCAGCCGGACGTCACAGGGAGGGACTGAAGCTTTCTTT

size: .
J: TRBJ2-5
D: TRBD1
V: TRBV6-5
CDR3: CASRGTGGSETQYF
DNA: TGTGCCAGCCGGGGGACAGGGGGCTCGGAGACCCAGTACTTC

size: .
J: TRBJ2-5
D: TRBD2
V: TRBV9
CDR3: CASSVPSGSQETQYF
DNA: TGTGCCAGCAGCGTACCTAGCGGGAGTCAAGAGACCCAGTACTTC

size: few
J: TRBJ2-1
D: TRBD2
V: TRBV25-1
CDR3: CASSEGAGLSYNEQFF
DNA: TGTGCCAGCAGTGAAGGAGCGGGGCTCTCCTACAATGAGCAGTTCTTC

size: few
J: TRBJ2-2
D: .
V: TRBV5-1
CDR3: CASSLGGGINTGELFF
DNA: TGCGCCAGCAGCTTGGGAGGAGGGATCAACACCGGGGAGCTGTTTTTT

size: few
J: TRBJ1-4
D: .
V: TRBV7-9
CDR3: CASSLLNGGEKLFF
DNA: TGTGCCAGCAGCTTGCTTAACGGAGGGGAAAAACTGTTTTTT

size: few
J: TRBJ2-4
D: .
V: TRBV9
CDR3: CASSAGPNENIQYF
DNA: TGTGCCAGCAGCGCCGGTCCCAACGAAAACATTCAGTACTTC

size: few
J: TRBJ1-1
D: TRBD1
V: TRBV5-1
CDR3: CASRPPGTEMNTEAFF
DNA: TGCGCCAGCAGACCTCCTGGGACAGAAATGAACACTGAAGCTTTCTTT

size: .
J: TRBJ2-2
D: .
V: TRBV25-1
CDR3: CASSDGGGTGELFF
DNA: TGTGCCAGCAGTGATGGGGGCGGTACCGGGGAGCTGTTTTTT

size: few
J: TRBJ2-3
D: TRBD2
V: TRBV7-2
CDR3: CASSLNGGSNTDTQYF
DNA: TGTGCCAGCAGCTTAAATGGCGGGAGTAATACAGATACGCAGTATTTT

size: .
J: TRBJ2-7
D: .
V: TRBV7-2
CDR3: CASSRSRQGEQYF
DNA: TGTGCCAGCAGCCGCTCTAGGCAAGGCGAGCAGTACTTC

size: .
J: TRBJ1-5
D: TRBD1
V: TRBV29-1
CDR3: CSVEGGTANQPQHF
DNA: TGCAGCGTTGAAGGGGGGACAGCTAATCAGCCCCAGCATTTT

size: .
J: TRBJ2-1
D: TRBD2
V: TRBV4-2
CDR3: CASSLAVGLAGRSYNEQFF
DNA: TGTGCCAGCAGCCTGGCGGTCGGTCTAGCGGGACGTTCCTACAATGAGCAGTTCTTC

size: .
J: TRBJ1-1
D: .
V: TRBV7-8
CDR3: CASSLVRDSTEAFF
DNA: TGTGCCAGCAGCTTAGTTCGGGATAGCACTGAAGCTTTCTTT

size: .
J: TRBJ2-5
D: .
V: TRBV15
CDR3: CATSRDAVSGTQYF
DNA: TGTGCCACCAGCAGAGACGCCGTCTCAGGAACCCAGTACTTC

size: few
J: TRBJ1-1
D: .
V: TRBV25-1
CDR3: CASEIQGQNTEAFF
DNA: TGTGCCAGCGAGATACAGGGACAGAACACTGAAGCTTTCTTT

size: .
J: TRBJ2-1
D: TRBD2
V: TRBV7-9
CDR3: CASSRGTSGRSLGHNEQFF
DNA: TGTGCCAGCAGCCGAGGGACTAGCGGGAGGTCTCTTGGGCACAATGAGCAGTTCTTC

size: .
J: TRBJ2-7
D: TRBD2
V: TRBV18
CDR3: CASSPRGAGGEEYF
DNA: TGTGCCAGCTCACCAAGAGGGGCGGGAGGTGAAGAGTACTTC

size: .
J: TRBJ2-5
D: TRBD2
V: TRBV5-4
CDR3: CASSSPRGLAEQETQYF
DNA: TGTGCCAGCAGCTCGCCGAGGGGACTAGCGGAACAAGAGACCCAGTACTTC

size: .
J: TRBJ1-1
D: .
V: TRBV6-6
CDR3: CASSTTAMNTEAFF
DNA: TGTGCCAGCAGTACGACAGCGATGAACACTGAAGCTTTCTTT

size: few
J: TRBJ2-3
D: TRBD2
V: TRBV29-1
CDR3: CSDPPAKLVAGGPSHSTDTQYF
DNA: TGCAGCGACCCCCCCGCCAAGTTAGTGGCGGGAGGTCCGAGCCATAGCACAGATACGCAGTATTTT

size: few
J: TRBJ1-1
D: .
V: TRBV5-1
CDR3: CASSLGHGNTEAFF
DNA: TGCGCCAGCAGCTTGGGACACGGGAACACTGAAGCTTTCTTT

size: .
J: TRBJ2-6
D: TRBD1
V: TRBV5-5
CDR3: CASSPGQYSGANVLTF
DNA: TGTGCCAGCAGCCCGGGACAGTACTCTGGGGCCAACGTCCTGACTTTC

size: .
J: TRBJ1-1
D: TRBD1
V: TRBV28
CDR3: CASSHRSGTGARLGFF
DNA: TGTGCCAGCAGCCACAGGTCCGGAACAGGGGCTAGACTGGGTTTCTTT

size: few
J: TRBJ2-1
D: TRBD1
V: TRBV12-5
CDR3: CASGPGTGSREQFF
DNA: TGTGCTAGTGGTCCAGGGACAGGGTCGCGTGAGCAGTTCTTC

size: few
J: TRBJ1-5
D: .
V: TRBV2
CDR3: CASSGQMYQPQHF
DNA: TGTGCCAGCAGTGGTCAGATGTATCAGCCCCAGCATTTT

size: .
J: TRBJ2-1
D: .
V: TRBV4-2
CDR3: CASSDFRVRGNNEQFF
DNA: TGTGCCAGCAGTGACTTCCGGGTCCGGGGGAACAATGAGCAGTTCTTC

size: .
J: TRBJ2-7
D: TRBD1
V: TRBV5-4
CDR3: CASSSTGQGAYEQYF
DNA: TGTGCCAGCAGCAGTACGGGACAGGGGGCGTACGAGCAGTACTTC

size: .
J: TRBJ1-2
D: .
V: TRBV30
CDR3: CAWSVQEYYGYTF
DNA: TGTGCCTGGAGTGTACAGGAGTACTATGGCTACACCTTC

size: .
J: TRBJ2-2
D: TRBD1
V: TRBV30
CDR3: CAWSGKTGVTGELFF
DNA: TGTGCCTGGAGTGGGAAAACAGGGGTCACCGGGGAGCTGTTTTTT

size: .
J: TRBJ1-1
D: .
V: TRBV9
CDR3: CASSGRRGNTEAFF
DNA: TGTGCCAGCAGCGGACGGAGGGGGAACACTGAAGCTTTCTTT

size: few
J: TRBJ2-2
D: TRBD2
V: TRBV6-5
CDR3: CASRGTSGSIGELFF
DNA: TGTGCCAGCAGAGGGACTAGCGGGAGTATAGGGGAGCTGTTTTTT

size: few
J: TRBJ1-1
D: TRBD1
V: TRBV19
CDR3: CASIRQGGSTEAFF
DNA: TGTGCCAGTATAAGACAGGGAGGAAGTACTGAAGCTTTCTTT

size: few
J: TRBJ1-2
D: .
V: TRBV18
CDR3: CASSQPTGDGYTF
DNA: TGTGCCAGCTCACAACCGACAGGAGATGGCTACACCTTC

size: few
J: TRBJ2-1
D: TRBD2
V: TRBV23-1
CDR3: CARRRGLAGPYNEQFF
DNA: TGCGCCAGGAGACGGGGACTAGCGGGACCCTACAATGAGCAGTTCTTC

size: few
J: TRBJ2-2
D: .
V: TRBV7-9
CDR3: CAIEQVVPGELFF
DNA: TGTGCCATCGAACAGGTGGTGCCCGGGGAGCTGTTTTTT

size: .
J: TRBJ2-5
D: TRBD1
V: TRBV30
CDR3: CAWSLGQGFQETQYF
DNA: TGTGCCTGGAGTTTAGGACAGGGATTCCAAGAGACCCAGTACTTC

size: .
J: TRBJ2-1
D: .
V: TRBV29-1
CDR3: CSTEQANEQFF
DNA: TGCAGCACAGAACAGGCCAATGAGCAGTTCTTC

size: .
J: TRBJ1-1
D: .
V: TRBV30
CDR3: CAWKKTGNTEAFF
DNA: TGTGCCTGGAAAAAGACAGGGAACACTGAAGCTTTCTTT

size: few
J: TRBJ1-1
D: .
V: TRBV7-2
CDR3: CASSLAGHKNTEAFF
DNA: TGTGCCAGCAGCTTAGCGGGACACAAGAACACTGAAGCTTTCTTT

size: .
J: TRBJ1-5
D: .
V: TRBV6-6
CDR3: CASSYTADQPQHF
DNA: TGTGCCAGCAGTTACACAGCTGATCAGCCCCAGCATTTT

size: .
J: TRBJ2-2
D: TRBD1
V: TRBV4-3
CDR3: CASSQGPGAGGFTGELFF
DNA: TGCGCCAGCAGCCAAGGCCCTGGGGCAGGGGGCTTCACCGGGGAGCTGTTTTTT

size: .
J: TRBJ1-2
D: TRBD1
V: TRBV28
CDR3: CASRTGSGYGYTF
DNA: TGTGCCAGTCGGACAGGGTCGGGCTATGGCTACACCTTC

size: .
J: TRBJ2-2
D: TRBD2
V: TRBV29-1
CDR3: CSASGRERELFF
DNA: TGCAGCGCAAGCGGGAGAGAGCGGGAGCTGTTTTTT

size: .
J: TRBJ2-7
D: .
V: TRBV4-2
CDR3: CASSQVFSGSSYEQYF
DNA: TGTGCCAGCAGCCAAGTTTTTTCCGGTAGCTCCTACGAGCAGTACTTC

size: .
J: TRBJ2-4
D: .
V: TRBV7-9
CDR3: CASSIPGPRGNIQYF
DNA: TGTGCCAGCAGCATACCGGGTCCCCGAGGGAACATTCAGTACTTC